This entry lists 32 T cell receptor beta chains sequenced from one sample in a study of T cells in narcolepsy. Clones were sequenced by immunoSEQ multiplex PCR, and TCRdb holds only the in-frame ones, with some missing. The data hold tens of thousands of clones, with about 81% observed a single time. The material sequenced was memory (CD45RA-) CD4+ T cells from blood. The receptors shown here come from a human donor in good health.

J is TRBJ1-1 and V is TRBV5-4; 9 nucleotides match TRBD1. Germline assignment: CDR1 SGHNT and CDR2 YYREEE (reference sequence). Trimming at V came to 4 bases and at J to 6 bases, leaving 7 bases not matched to a gene. CDR3 length: 14 amino acids. The chain's CDR3 is CASSEQGAKAEAFF. The CDR3 region has the DNA TGTGCCAGCAGCGAACAGGGGGCCAAGGCTGAAGCTTTCTTT.

V usage is TRBV4-3 and J usage is TRBJ2-1, with D possibly TRBD2 on 5 matching bases. Germline V gene data show CDR1 as LGHNA and CDR2 as YSLEER. The V end was cut by 2 bases, the J end by 5 bases, with 13 bases between. The CDR3 runs 15 residues. CDR3 sequence reads: CASSQIGRGNNEQFF. The CDR3 DNA follows: TGCGCCAGCAGCCAAATTGGTCGGGGAAACAATGAGCAGTTCTTC.

This clone was observed once. The CDR3 loop reads CASSLRGGGRNYGYTF. CDR3 in DNA: TGTGCCAGCAGCTTGAGAGGCGGGGGAAGGAACTATGGCTACACCTTC. This chain connects TRBV5-8 to TRBJ1-2; D may be TRBD1 (5 bases). The V gene's germline CDR1 is SGHTS and CDR2 YDEGEE. CDR3 size: 16 residues. V lost 1 base to trimming and J lost 2 bases, with 15 bases between them.

The genes are TRBV19 and TRBJ1-5, with D possibly being TRBD1 (5 bases). The V and J ends lost 6 bases and 1 base respectively, with 13 bases between them. The length of the CDR3 is 15 residues. CDR1 is LNHDA, CDR2 SQIVND, per germline (reference sequence). CDR3 region: CASRTGRGSNQPQHF. The CDR3 DNA is TGTGCCAGTAGGACGGGACGGGGGAGCAATCAGCCCCAGCATTTT.

The chain carries TRBV14 and TRBJ2-4; D gene uncertain. Germline CDR1 SGHDN, CDR2 FVKESK. Trimming cost V 0 bases and J 8 bases, with 5 bases left between them. This CDR3 spans 12 amino acids. In nucleotides, the CDR3 is TGTGCCAGCAGCCAAGAAAGTGACATTCAGTACTTC. Its translation: CASSQESDIQYF.

The chain couples TRBV7-2 to TRBJ2-5; TRBD1 matches 8 bases. The assigned J gene may be wrong: the sequence end matches TRBJ2-7 better. The CDR3 runs to 15 residues. Germline V gene data show CDR1 as SGHTA and CDR2 as FQGNSA. Here the CDR3 DNA reads TGTGCCAGCAGCACTTTCGACAGGGGAAGCTACGAGCAGTACTTC. Its protein product is CASSTFDRGSYEQYF.

J is TRBJ1-4 and V is TRBV6-5, with D unresolved. The CDR3 contains 15 residues. Trimming shortened V by 5 bases and J by 4 bases, and 14 bases separated the two germline ends. The germline V gene has CDR1 MNHEY and CDR2 SVGAGI. The CDR3, as DNA: TGTGCCAGCAGTAGGCGCGGCAGCTTTAATGAAAAACTGTTTTTT. It specifies CASSRRGSFNEKLFF.

V usage is TRBV4-1 and J usage is TRBJ1-2; D not resolved. The CDR3 has 14 amino acids. Trimming shortened V by 0 bases and J by 8 bases, and 13 bases separated the two germline ends. Germline V gene data show CDR1 as MGHRA and CDR2 as YSYEKL. The CDR3 nucleotides are TGCGCCAGCAGCCAAGATGTCCGGCCTTTAGGCTACACCTTC. It is translated as CASSQDVRPLGYTF.

The chain combines TRBV14 with TRBJ2-7, with D tentatively TRBD1 or TRBD2 (5 bases each). This CDR3 is 14 amino acids long. CDR1 is SGHDN, CDR2 FVKESK, per germline. V dropped 3 bases and J dropped 1 base, with 10 bases sitting between them. The CDR3 region is CASSQGRASYEQYF. In DNA form, the CDR3 reads TGTGCCAGCAGCCAGGGACGGGCTTCCTACGAGCAGTACTTC.

V gene TRBV4-1 combines with J gene TRBJ1-1, with D possibly TRBD1 on 5 matching bases. V was shortened by 1 base and J by 2 bases, with 11 bases between the two germline ends. The length of the CDR3 is 15 residues. Germline V CDR1 and CDR2: MGHRA, YSYEKL. CDR3 nucleotide sequence: TGCGCCAGCAGCCAAGTAAGCGGGGCCAACACTGAAGCTTTCTTT. Protein sequence: CASSQVSGANTEAFF.

This chain uses TRBV5-1 with TRBJ1-2, with TRBD1 as a possible D gene (5 bases). Germline CDR1 is SGHRS and CDR2 is YFSETQ. V lost 0 bases to trimming and J lost 3 bases, with 6 bases between them. There are 13 residues in the CDR3. CDR3 coding DNA: TGCGCCAGCAGCTTGGAAGGGGACTATGGCTACACCTTC. Amino acid sequence: CASSLEGDYGYTF.

This rearrangement joins TRBV6-9 to TRBJ2-1; D is unclear. Per the germline V gene, CDR1 is MNHGY and CDR2 is SVAAGI. This CDR3 spans 10 amino acids. The V end lost 6 bases, the J end lost 12 bases, and 9 bases lay between the germline ends. The CDR3 loop reads CASRASGQFF. CDR3 DNA: TGTGCCAGCAGGGCCAGTGGGCAGTTCTTC.

This clone appeared a few times. This chain connects TRBV5-6 to TRBJ1-6; D is possibly TRBD1 (5 bases). Germline V gene data show CDR1 as SGHDT and CDR2 as YYEEEE. Trimming took 3 bases from V and 6 from J, leaving 13 bases between them. The CDR3 is made up of 15 amino acids. CDR3 coding DNA: TGTGCCAGCAGCTGGTGGGTGACAGCTAATTCACCCCTCCACTTT. This sequence encodes CASSWWVTANSPLHF. Looking up the rest from reference TRBV5-6 and TRBJ1-6 gives the full variable domain: DAGVTQSPTHLIKTRGQQVTLRCSPKSGHDTVSWYQQALGQGPQFIFQYYEEEERQRGNFPDRFSGHQFPNYSSELNVNALLLGDSALYLCASSWWVTANSPLHFGNGTRLTVT.

The chain links TRBV5-5 to TRBJ1-5, with TRBD1 as a possible D gene (6 bases). Germline loops: CDR1 SGHKS, CDR2 YYEKEE (reference sequence). The CDR3 extends over 15 amino acids. Trimming pared 0 bases from V and 4 bases from J, leaving 11 bases between. CDR3 bases: TGTGCCAGCAGCTTGGTGCCACAGGGAAATCAGCCCCAGCATTTT. It is translated as CASSLVPQGNQPQHF.

This chain joins TRBV18 and TRBJ1-1; unclear D gene. Germline values: CDR1 KGHSH, CDR2 LQKENI. The CDR3 extends over 17 amino acids. V was shortened by 4 bases and J by 1 base, with 19 bases between the two germline ends. The CDR3 loop reads CASSRQGLGSGNTEAFF. Written as DNA, the CDR3 is TGTGCCAGCTCACGGCAAGGTTTAGGGTCCGGGAACACTGAAGCTTTCTTT.

The J gene is TRBJ1-4, the V gene TRBV7-9, with 8 positions matching TRBD1. Germline lookup yields CDR1 SEHNR and CDR2 FQNEAQ (reference sequence). Germline trimming cut 2 bases from V and 7 bases from J; bases unmatched to any gene: 12. The CDR3 spans 17 residues. CDR3 residues: CASSLTGQGILSEKLFF. CDR3 DNA sequence: TGTGCCAGCAGCTTAACCGGACAGGGCATCTTATCTGAAAAACTGTTTTTT.

The CDR3 is CASNPGQGTNEQFF. CDR3 bases: TGTGCCAGTAATCCGGGACAGGGAACCAATGAGCAGTTCTTC. The V call is TRBV19, the J call TRBJ2-1; 9 bases are shared with TRBD1. Germline V gene data show CDR1 as LNHDA and CDR2 as SQIVND (reference sequence). Losses at the gene ends were 7 bases for V and 6 bases for J; bases not matched to a gene: 7. CDR3 length equals 14 residues.

The genes are TRBV5-1 and TRBJ1-2; 7 bases are shared with TRBD1. Germline CDR1 is SGHRS and CDR2 is YFSETQ. CDR3 size: 14 residues. The ends lost 4 bases at V and 10 bases at J; junction bases unmatched: 13. DNA of the CDR3: TGCGCCAGCAGCCTGGGGCGACAGGGTCCTAACTACACCTTC. This gives the protein CASSLGRQGPNYTF.

The chain combines TRBV5-4 with TRBJ2-1; TRBD2 matches 10 bases. The length of the CDR3 is 16 residues. The germline CDR1 and CDR2 sequences are SGHNT and YYREEE (reference sequence). The trim removed 3 bases at V and 7 bases at J, leaving 10 bases unmatched. The CDR3: CASSSGGSGGKNEQFF. Written as DNA, the CDR3 is TGTGCCAGCAGCTCTGGCGGTAGCGGGGGGAAGAATGAGCAGTTCTTC.

The chain combines TRBV6-1 with TRBJ1-2; 7 positions match TRBD1. Germline CDR1 and CDR2: MNHNS and SASEGT. The CDR3 is 14 residues long. The V segment lost 6 bases and the J segment 8 bases; nucleotides outside the gene matches: 12. The CDR3: CASSQIDRAGGYTF. The CDR3 DNA reads as TGTGCCAGCAGCCAAATTGACAGGGCCGGAGGCTACACCTTC.

The V gene is TRBV7-3, the J gene TRBJ2-2; 11 bases align to TRBD2. V dropped 5 bases and J dropped 9; count of bases not matched to a gene: 8. The CDR3 consists of 15 residues. The germline V gene encodes CDR1 SGHTA and CDR2 FQGTGA. CDR3 DNA: TGTGCCAGCAGCCCCCATAGCGGGGGGGCGCGGGAGCTGTTTTTT. Translated: CASSPHSGGARELFF.

This clone was detected a few times. The rearrangement links TRBV10-3 to TRBJ2-1; D is perhaps TRBD1 or TRBD2 (6 bases each). The CDR3 is 16 amino acids. Trimming pared 4 bases from V and 3 bases from J, leaving 16 bases between. CDR1 ENHRY and CDR2 SYGVKD come from the germline V gene. This chain's CDR3 is CAISGGRGFLYNEQFF. In DNA form, the CDR3 reads TGTGCCATCAGTGGGGGGCGGGGTTTCCTCTACAATGAGCAGTTCTTC.

The chain employs TRBV7-9 and TRBJ1-4; TRBD1 matches at 7 bases. From germline, CDR1 is SEHNR and CDR2 FQNEAQ (reference sequence). With 1 base clipped from V and 6 bases from J, the junction kept 5 bases outside the gene matches. The CDR3 runs to 15 residues. CDR3 region: CASSLEQGVYEKLFF. In nucleotides, the CDR3 is TGTGCCAGCAGCTTAGAGCAGGGGGTGTATGAAAAACTGTTTTTT. Together with reference TRBV7-9 and TRBJ1-4, the CDR3 gives the full variable domain: DTGVSQNPRHKITKRGQNVTFRCDPISEHNRLYWYRQTLGQGPEFLTYFQNEAQLEKSRLLSDRFSAERPKGSFSTLEIQRTEQGDSAMYLCASSLEQGVYEKLFFGSGTQLSVL.

The CDR3 is CASSVGGVTYEQYF. The CDR3 nucleotides read TGTGCCAGCAGCGTTGGGGGCGTTACCTACGAGCAGTACTTC. V and J are TRBV11-2 and TRBJ2-5; D perhaps matches TRBD1 (6 bases). The end of the DNA is better explained by TRBJ2-7, so the J call may be wrong. CDR1 SGHAT and CDR2 FQNNGV come from the germline V gene. The CDR3 has 14 residues.

The J gene is TRBJ2-2, the V gene TRBV6-1; D remains unclear. Germline lookup yields CDR1 MNHNS and CDR2 SASEGT. CDR3 length: 16 amino acids. Trimming left V 1 base short and J 5 bases short, with 14 bases between. This chain's CDR3 is CASSEGPTRVTGELFF. The CDR3 coding sequence is TGTGCCAGCAGTGAAGGGCCTACACGAGTGACCGGGGAGCTGTTTTTT.

This chain joins TRBV23-1 and TRBJ2-2; 10 nucleotides line up with TRBD1. TRBV23-1 is assigned to the ORF class and has an uncertain function. The V segment lost 4 bases and the J segment 4 bases; nucleotides outside the gene matches: 3. CDR3 size: 15 residues. The CDR3 loop is CASSLGTGVTGELFF. The CDR3 nucleotides are TGCGCCAGCAGTCTCGGGACAGGGGTCACCGGGGAGCTGTTTTTT.

This chain joins TRBV5-1 and TRBJ1-1; unclear D gene. The germline CDR1 and CDR2 sequences are SGHRS and YFSETQ. The germline V and J ends were trimmed by 0 bases and 5 bases, with 8 bases remaining between them. The CDR3 is made up of 13 amino acids. In nucleotides, the CDR3 is TGCGCCAGCAGCTTGGCCTCTGGAACTGAAGCTTTCTTT. Translation gives CASSLASGTEAFF.

This chain links TRBV5-8 with TRBJ2-2; 13 bases align to TRBD2. Germline lookup yields CDR1 SGHTS and CDR2 YDEGEE. Trimming took 6 bases from V and 3 from J; bases not matched to a gene: 14. The CDR3 is 19 amino acids. CDR3 in amino acids: CASIRGRLAGGFDTGELFF. The CDR3 nucleotides are TGTGCCAGCATCCGGGGAAGACTAGCGGGGGGATTTGACACCGGGGAGCTGTTTTTT.

This clone was detected only once. The chain carries TRBV14 and TRBJ1-2, with unresolved D. Germline CDR1 and CDR2: SGHDN and FVKESK. Trimming removed 4 bases from V and 0 bases from J, with 18 bases in between. The CDR3 has 17 residues. The CDR3 DNA is TGTGCCAGCAGCCCTCTTGGGAACCTTGCGACTAACTATGGCTACACCTTC. Protein sequence: CASSPLGNLATNYGYTF.

The V gene is TRBV5-4, the J gene TRBJ1-3; maybe TRBD1 (5 bases). Looked up from germline, CDR1 is SGHNT and CDR2 is YYREEE (reference sequence). Trimming left V 0 bases short and J 4 bases short, with 14 bases between. The CDR3 runs to 16 residues. The CDR3, as DNA: TGTGCCAGCAGCTTGGAAGGCAGGGTATCCGGAAACACCATATATTTT. As protein: CASSLEGRVSGNTIYF.

DNA for the CDR3: TGCAGTCGGAGCCGAGGGGGGGAGCAGTTCTTC. Protein: CSRSRGGEQFF. J is TRBJ2-1 and V is TRBV20-1; D tentatively fits TRBD1 or TRBD2 (6 bases each). V gave up 8 bases and J gave up 10 bases, with 15 bases separating them. This CDR3 is built from 11 residues. Germline values: CDR1 DFQATT, CDR2 SNEGSKA (reference sequence).

V and J are TRBV10-3 and TRBJ2-1; 10 positions match TRBD2. The germline V gene encodes CDR1 ENHRY and CDR2 SYGVKD. Unmatched junction bases numbered 6, after V lost 6 bases and J lost 7 bases. CDR3 length: 14 amino acids. DNA for the CDR3: TGTGCCATCAGCTCCGGGACTAGCGTTAATGAGCAGTTCTTC. Translation gives CAISSGTSVNEQFF.